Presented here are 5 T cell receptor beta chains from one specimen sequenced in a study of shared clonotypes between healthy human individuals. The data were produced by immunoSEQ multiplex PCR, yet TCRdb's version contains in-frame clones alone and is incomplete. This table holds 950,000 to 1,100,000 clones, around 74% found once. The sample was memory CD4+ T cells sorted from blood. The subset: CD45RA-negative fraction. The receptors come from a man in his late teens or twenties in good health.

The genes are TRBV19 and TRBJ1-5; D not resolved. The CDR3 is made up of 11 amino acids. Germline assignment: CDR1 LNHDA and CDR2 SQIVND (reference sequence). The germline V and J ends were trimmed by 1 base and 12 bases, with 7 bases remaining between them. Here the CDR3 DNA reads TGTGCCAGTAGTATAGGGTACGGCCAGCATTTT. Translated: CASSIGYGQHF.

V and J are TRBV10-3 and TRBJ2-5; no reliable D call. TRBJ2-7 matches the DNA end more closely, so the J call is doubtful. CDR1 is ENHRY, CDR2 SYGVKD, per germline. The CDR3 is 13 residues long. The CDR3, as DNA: TGTGCCATCAGTGAGCGGGCCACCTACGAGCAGTACTTC. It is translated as CAISERATYEQYF.

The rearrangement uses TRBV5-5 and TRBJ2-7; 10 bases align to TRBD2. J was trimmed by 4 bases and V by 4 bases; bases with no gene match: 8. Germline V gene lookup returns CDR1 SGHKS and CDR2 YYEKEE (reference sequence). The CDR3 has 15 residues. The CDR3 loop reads CASSGSGTSAYEQYF. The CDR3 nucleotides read TGTGCCAGCAGCGGGTCCGGGACTAGCGCATACGAGCAGTACTTC. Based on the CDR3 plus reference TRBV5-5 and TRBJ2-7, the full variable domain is DAGVTQSPTHLIKTRGQQVTLRCSPISGHKSVSWYQQVLGQGPQFIFQYYEKEERGRGNFPDRFSARQFPNYSSELNVNALLLGDSALYLCASSGSGTSAYEQYFGPGTRLTVT.

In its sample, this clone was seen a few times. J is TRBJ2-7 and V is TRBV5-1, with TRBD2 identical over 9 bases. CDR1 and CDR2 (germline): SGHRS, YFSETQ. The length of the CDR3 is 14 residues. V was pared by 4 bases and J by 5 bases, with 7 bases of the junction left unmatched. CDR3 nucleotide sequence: TGCGCCAGCAGCACCTCGGGACTAGCTGACGAGCAGTACTTC. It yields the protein CASSTSGLADEQYF.

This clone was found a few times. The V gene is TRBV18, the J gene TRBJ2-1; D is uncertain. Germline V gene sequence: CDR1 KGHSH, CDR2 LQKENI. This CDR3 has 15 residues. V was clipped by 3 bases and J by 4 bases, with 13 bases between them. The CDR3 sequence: CASSPATYLYNEQFF. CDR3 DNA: TGTGCCAGCTCACCTGCCACCTATTTATACAATGAGCAGTTCTTC.